A single sample gave rise to the 24 T cell receptor beta chains below, sequenced in a study of blood T cell repertoires in COVID-19. Here immunoSEQ multiplex PCR was the method, and the copy in TCRdb shows in-frame clones only, minus some. The repertoire holds a few hundred thousand clones, with approximately 78% as singletons. Sequenced input: PBMCs or T cells enriched from blood (not recorded which). The receptor set was obtained from a man aged 35 to 55 who had recovered from COVID-19.

V and J are TRBV9 and TRBJ1-3, with unresolved D. Trimming took 4 bases from V and 6 from J, leaving 14 bases between them. The CDR3 has 14 residues. Germline CDR1 is SGDLS and CDR2 is YYNGEE. CDR3 bases: TGTGCCAGCAGCCCCCAATCCGGGGTAAACACCATATATTTT. Its translation: CASSPQSGVNTIYF.

The V call is TRBV11-2, the J call TRBJ1-2; 10 bases are shared with TRBD1. The CDR3 runs 16 residues. Germline trimming cut 3 bases from V and 5 bases from J; bases unmatched to any gene: 9. Per the germline V gene, CDR1 is SGHAT and CDR2 is FQNNGV. CDR3 loop: CASSFGTGEKGYGYTF. CDR3 DNA: TGTGCCAGCAGCTTTGGGACAGGGGAAAAAGGGTATGGCTACACCTTC.

The gene calls are TRBV18 and TRBJ1-1, with 8 bases matching TRBD1. V gave up 5 bases and J gave up 5 bases; unmatched junction bases: 7. This CDR3 spans 14 amino acids. Germline loops: CDR1 KGHSH, CDR2 LQKENI. Here the CDR3 DNA reads TGTGCCAGCTCATCTACAGGGGGAAGGACTGAAGCTTTCTTT. Protein product: CASSSTGGRTEAFF.

The V call is TRBV30, the J call TRBJ1-5; 11 bases map to TRBD1. The CDR3 totals 20 residues. Unmatched junction bases numbered 15, after V lost 2 bases and J lost 0 bases. In germline, CDR1 is GTSNPN, CDR2 SVGIG (reference sequence). CDR3 nucleotides: TGTGCCTGGAGTACGAACAGAAGGACAGGGGGCCTCAATAGCAATCAGCCCCAGCATTTT. It yields the protein CAWSTNRRTGGLNSNQPQHF.

This rearrangement joins TRBV6-1 to TRBJ2-7; no definite D call. V gave up 2 bases and J gave up 7 bases, with 12 bases separating them. This CDR3 region has 13 residues. Germline CDR1 MNHNS, CDR2 SASEGT. CDR3 in DNA: TGTGCCAGCAGTGAACGGCGGCTTGGAGAGCAGTACTTC. Residues: CASSERRLGEQYF.

The V and J genes are TRBV7-8 and TRBJ2-7, with a weak D call TRBD2 (6 bases). This CDR3 is built from 14 residues. Germline assignment: CDR1 SGHVS and CDR2 FQNEAQ. V gave up 5 bases and J gave up 6 bases, with 17 bases separating them. This chain's CDR3 is CASSPEGRAAEQYF. Written as DNA, the CDR3 is TGTGCCAGCAGCCCGGAGGGAAGGGCAGCCGAGCAGTACTTC.

This clone was picked up one time. The chain combines TRBV2 with TRBJ1-1, with D uncertain. Deletions cut 4 bases from V and 2 bases from J, with 11 bases between. The V gene's germline CDR1 is SNHLY and CDR2 FYNNEI. The CDR3 has 14 residues. CDR3 bases: TGTGCCAGCAGTGGGAGAAAAGCAAACACTGAAGCTTTCTTT. This codes for CASSGRKANTEAFF.

The chain is built from TRBV7-2 and TRBJ1-1; TRBD1 might be the D (5 bases). V was shortened by 6 bases and J by 2 bases, with 16 bases between the two germline ends. The CDR3 length is 15 residues. Germline V gene data show CDR1 as SGHTA and CDR2 as FQGNSA. CDR3 sequence reads: CASSLGSGPNTEAFF. For the CDR3, the DNA is TGTGCCAGCAGTCTAGGATCAGGGCCCAACACTGAAGCTTTCTTT. Variable domain in full (rest from reference TRBV7-2 and TRBJ1-1): GAGVSQSPSNKVTEKGKDVELRCDPISGHTALYWYRQSLGQGLEFLIYFQGNSAPDKSGLPSDRFSAERTGGSVSTLTIQRTQQEDSAVYLCASSLGSGPNTEAFFGQGTRLTVV.

CDR3 sequence reads: CSTRTSGRAHEQYF. For the CDR3, the DNA is TGCAGCACCAGGACTAGCGGGAGGGCCCACGAGCAGTACTTC. V and J are TRBV29-1 and TRBJ2-7; 15 bases agree with TRBD2. V dropped 8 bases and J dropped 5; count of bases not matched to a gene: 7. The CDR3 runs to 14 residues. In germline, CDR1 is SQVTM, CDR2 ANQGSEA.

The chain carries TRBV10-2 and TRBJ1-6; 9 nucleotides align to TRBD1. The junction had 11 bases not matched to a gene; V was cut back by 8 bases and J by 9 bases. Germline V gene sequence: CDR1 WSHSY, CDR2 SAAADI. The CDR3 totals 15 residues. CDR3 sequence reads: CASLDRGSGFSPLHF. The CDR3 DNA reads TGCGCCAGCCTGGACAGGGGATCGGGGTTTTCACCCCTCCACTTT.

V is TRBV19 and J is TRBJ2-1; 16 bases match TRBD2. The germline V gene has CDR1 LNHDA and CDR2 SQIVND (reference sequence). Losses at the gene ends were 0 bases for V and 12 bases for J; bases not matched to a gene: 11. The CDR3 runs to 18 residues. CDR3 in amino acids: CASSIDGGTSGRALGQFF. CDR3 nucleotides: TGTGCCAGTAGTATAGACGGTGGGACTAGCGGGAGGGCCCTCGGGCAGTTCTTC. The full variable domain, with the rest looked up from reference TRBV19 and TRBJ2-1, is DGGITQSPKYLFRKEGQNVTLSCEQNLNHDAMYWYRQDPGQGLRLIYYSQIVNDFQKGDIAEGYSVSREKKESFPLTVTSAQKNPTAFYLCASSIDGGTSGRALGQFFGPGTRLTVL.

The chain joins TRBV4-1 to TRBJ1-4, with no clear D. The V gene's germline CDR1 is MGHRA and CDR2 YSYEKL. This CDR3 is built from 13 residues. V shed 9 bases and J shed 5 bases, with 13 bases lying between them. CDR3 amino acids: CASTLAGNEKLFF. The CDR3 DNA sequence: TGCGCCAGTACTTTAGCGGGGAATGAAAAACTGTTTTTT.

V is TRBV3-1 (or the pseudogene TRBV3-2) and J is TRBJ2-1, with TRBD2 matching 12 bases. The CDR3 length is 16 residues. The ends lost 1 base at V and 8 bases at J; junction bases unmatched: 6. CDR1 is LGHDT and CDR2 is YNNKEL in the germline V gene (reference sequence). The CDR3 sequence: CASSQGELAGGDEQFF. The DNA of the CDR3 is TGTGCCAGCAGCCAAGGGGAACTAGCGGGGGGCGATGAGCAGTTCTTC.

In this sample, this clone turned up once. V is TRBV9 and J is TRBJ2-3, with D perhaps matching TRBD2 (5 bases). The CDR3 runs 14 residues. The V end lost 0 bases, the J end lost 8 bases, and 13 bases lay between the germline ends. The germline CDR1 and CDR2 sequences are SGDLS and YYNGEE. The DNA of the CDR3 is TGTGCCAGCAGCGTAGCGGGAAGCCCGAGTACGCAGTATTTT. Translation: CASSVAGSPSTQYF.

The CDR3 here is CASTLPGTNQPQHF. DNA of the CDR3: TGTGCCAGTACCCTTCCGGGAACCAATCAGCCCCAGCATTTT. This rearrangement joins TRBV19 to TRBJ1-5; D is ambiguous. CDR1 and CDR2 from the germline V gene are LNHDA and SQIVND (reference sequence). Trimming stripped 7 bases from V and 3 bases from J, with 13 bases between. CDR3 size: 14 residues.

This chain joins TRBV12-3 or TRBV12-4 and TRBJ1-1; D is uncertain. CDR3 length: 13 residues. Trimming shortened V by 2 bases and J by 1 base, and 5 bases separated the two germline ends. The CDR3 protein is CASSLNTNTEAFF. The CDR3 DNA reads TGTGCCAGCAGTTTAAACACGAACACTGAAGCTTTCTTT.

The chain recombines TRBV2 with TRBJ2-3; 9 bases map to TRBD2. The germline gives CDR1 SNHLY, CDR2 FYNNEI. Losses at the gene ends were 8 bases for V and 0 bases for J; bases not matched to a gene: 3. The CDR3 has 14 residues. CDR3 region: CASETSGSTDTQYF. The CDR3 DNA reads TGTGCCAGCGAAACTAGCGGGAGCACAGATACGCAGTATTTT.

The chain joins TRBV19 to TRBJ1-1, with D possibly matching TRBD1 (5 bases). Trimming left V 0 bases short and J 0 bases short, with 8 bases between. CDR1 and CDR2 from the germline V gene are LNHDA and SQIVND (reference sequence). The CDR3 has 15 residues. The CDR3 bases are TGTGCCAGTAGTATAGACAGGGCTGTGAACACTGAAGCTTTCTTT. It codes for CASSIDRAVNTEAFF.

The genes are TRBV5-1 and TRBJ2-1; 7 positions match TRBD2. The V segment lost 4 bases and the J segment 6 bases; nucleotides outside the gene matches: 10. The CDR3 covers 15 residues. Germline V gene lookup returns CDR1 SGHRS and CDR2 YFSETQ. In nucleotides, the CDR3 is TGCGCCAGCAGCGCTGCTAGCGGAGTGGGCAATGAGCAGTTCTTC. Translated, it gives CASSAASGVGNEQFF.

This clone turned up a few times. This chain uses TRBV19 with TRBJ2-1; D is uncertain. The germline gives CDR1 LNHDA, CDR2 SQIVND (reference sequence). This CDR3 spans 16 amino acids. V was shortened by 6 bases and J by 0 bases, with 15 bases between the two germline ends. The CDR3 DNA is TGTGCCAGTAGGATTTCCTTTGAGAGCTCCTACAATGAGCAGTTCTTC. This codes for CASRISFESSYNEQFF.

This chain links TRBV7-9 with TRBJ2-3, with a tentative D call TRBD1 (6 bases). CDR1 is SEHNR and CDR2 is FQNEAQ in the germline V gene (reference sequence). The V gene lost 4 bases and the J gene lost 5 bases, with 16 bases spanning the gap. The CDR3 is made up of 15 amino acids. CDR3 region: CASSSGVGSGDTQYF. The CDR3 DNA reads as TGTGCCAGCAGCTCAGGGGTAGGGTCAGGAGATACGCAGTATTTT.

The chain couples TRBV4-1 to TRBJ1-6; D not resolved. Germline V lookup: CDR1 MGHRA, CDR2 YSYEKL. The CDR3 has 12 amino acids. V was cut by 0 bases and J by 16 bases, with 10 bases left in between. CDR3 region: CASSQDLALLHF. The CDR3, as DNA: TGCGCCAGCAGCCAAGATCTGGCCCTTCTCCACTTT.

This clone was found once. The chain combines TRBV6-2 or TRBV6-3 with TRBJ2-4; possible D gene TRBD2, 5 bases. CDR3 length: 17 residues. Germline V gives CDR1 MNHEY, CDR2 SVGEGT. Trimming stripped 4 bases from V and 0 bases from J, with 16 bases between. The CDR3 spells CASSSLGVTIAKNIQYF. The CDR3 nucleotides read TGTGCCAGCAGTTCACTCGGGGTGACGATAGCCAAAAACATTCAGTACTTC.

V is TRBV15 and J is TRBJ1-5; D is unresolved. Germline V gene sequence: CDR1 LNHNV, CDR2 YYDKDF (reference sequence). This CDR3 has 9 residues. Trimming stripped 11 bases from V and 7 bases from J, with 6 bases between. The CDR3 region is CAPKQPQHF. For the CDR3, the DNA is TGTGCCCCTAAACAGCCCCAGCATTTT.